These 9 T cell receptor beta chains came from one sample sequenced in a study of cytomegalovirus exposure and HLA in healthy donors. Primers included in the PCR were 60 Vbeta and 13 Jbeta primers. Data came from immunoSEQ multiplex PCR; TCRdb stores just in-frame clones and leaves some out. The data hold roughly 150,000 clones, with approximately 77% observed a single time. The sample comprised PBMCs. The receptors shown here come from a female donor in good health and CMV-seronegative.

DNA of the CDR3: TGTGCCAGCAGCCACTCGAGGTGGGAAGAGACCCAGTACTTC. Translating gives CASSHSRWEETQYF. The chain links TRBV7-9 to TRBJ2-5; D is unresolved. Germline V lookup: CDR1 SEHNR, CDR2 FQNEAQ (reference sequence). V lost 5 bases, J lost 3 bases, and 13 bases lay in between. The CDR3 runs 14 residues. The full variable domain, with the rest looked up from reference TRBV7-9 and TRBJ2-5, is DTGVSQNPRHKITKRGQNVTFRCDPISEHNRLYWYRQTLGQGPEFLTYFQNEAQLEKSRLLSDRFSAERPKGSFSTLEIQRTEQGDSAMYLCASSHSRWEETQYFGPGTRLLVL.

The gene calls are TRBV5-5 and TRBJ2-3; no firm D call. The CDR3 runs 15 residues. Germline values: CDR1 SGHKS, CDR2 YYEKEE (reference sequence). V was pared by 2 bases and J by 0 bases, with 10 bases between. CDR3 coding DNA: TGTGCCAGCAGCTTCTCTGACTCTAGCACAGATACGCAGTATTTT. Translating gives CASSFSDSSTDTQYF.

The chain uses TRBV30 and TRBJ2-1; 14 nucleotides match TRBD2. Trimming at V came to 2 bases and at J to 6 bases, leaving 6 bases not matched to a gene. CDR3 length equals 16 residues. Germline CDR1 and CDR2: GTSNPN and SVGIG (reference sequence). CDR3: CAWSSSGTSGSNEQFF. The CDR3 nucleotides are TGTGCCTGGAGTTCATCCGGGACTAGCGGGAGCAATGAGCAGTTCTTC.

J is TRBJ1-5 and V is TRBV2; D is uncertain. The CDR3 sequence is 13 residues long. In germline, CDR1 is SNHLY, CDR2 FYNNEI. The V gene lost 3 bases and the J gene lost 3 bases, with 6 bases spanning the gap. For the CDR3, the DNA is TGTGCCAGCAGTGACGAGGCCAATCAGCCCCAGCATTTT. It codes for CASSDEANQPQHF.

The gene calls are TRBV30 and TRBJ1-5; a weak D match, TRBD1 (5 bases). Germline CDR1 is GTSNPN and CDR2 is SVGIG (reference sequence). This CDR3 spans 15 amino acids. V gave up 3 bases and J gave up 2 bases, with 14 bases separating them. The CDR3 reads CAWRGQGGGNQPQHF. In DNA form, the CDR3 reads TGTGCCTGGAGGGGCCAGGGAGGGGGCAATCAGCCCCAGCATTTT.

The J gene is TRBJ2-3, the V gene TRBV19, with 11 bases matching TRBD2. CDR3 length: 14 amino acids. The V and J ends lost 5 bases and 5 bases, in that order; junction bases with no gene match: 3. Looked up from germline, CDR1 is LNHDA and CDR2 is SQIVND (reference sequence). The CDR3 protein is CASSLLAGEDTQYF. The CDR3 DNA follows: TGTGCCAGTAGTTTACTAGCGGGAGAAGATACGCAGTATTTT.

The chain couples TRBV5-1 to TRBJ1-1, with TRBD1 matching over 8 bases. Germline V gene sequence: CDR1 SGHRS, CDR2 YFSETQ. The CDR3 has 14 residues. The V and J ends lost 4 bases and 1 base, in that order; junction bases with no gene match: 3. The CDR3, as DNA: TGCGCCAGCAGCAGGGGACAGGAGAACACTGAAGCTTTCTTT. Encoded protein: CASSRGQENTEAFF. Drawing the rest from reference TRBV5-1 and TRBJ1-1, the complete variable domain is KAGVTQTPRYLIKTRGQQVTLSCSPISGHRSVSWYQQTPGQGLQFLFEYFSETQRNKGNFPGRFSGRQFSNSRSEMNVSTLELGDSALYLCASSRGQENTEAFFGQGTRLTVV.

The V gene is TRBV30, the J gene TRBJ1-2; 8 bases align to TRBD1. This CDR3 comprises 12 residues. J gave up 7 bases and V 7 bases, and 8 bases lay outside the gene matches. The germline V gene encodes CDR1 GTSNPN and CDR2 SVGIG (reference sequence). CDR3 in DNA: TGTGCCTTGGCCCAGGGGGCAGGTGGCTACACCTTC. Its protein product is CALAQGAGGYTF.

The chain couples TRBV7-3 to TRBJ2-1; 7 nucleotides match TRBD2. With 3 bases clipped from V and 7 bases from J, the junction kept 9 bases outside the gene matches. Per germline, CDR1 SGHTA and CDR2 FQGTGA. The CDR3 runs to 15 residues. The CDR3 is CASSFRGVGRNEQFF. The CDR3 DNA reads TGTGCCAGCAGCTTTAGGGGCGTCGGGAGGAATGAGCAGTTCTTC.